The next 16 T cell receptor beta chains were all read from a single sample in a study of tumor-infiltrating lymphocytes in localized non-small cell lung cancer. Sequencing was performed with immunoSEQ multiplex PCR; in TCRdb, only in-frame clones are kept and a portion is missing. The sample includes 8,500 to 10,000 clones, about two thirds of them seen just once. The specimen sequenced was uninvolved lung tissue not adjacent to the tumor. These receptors were taken from a human donor with non-small cell lung cancer.

CDR3: CASSFSGRAGEQYF. CDR3 DNA: TGTGCCAGCAGTTTTTCCGGGAGGGCGGGCGAGCAGTACTTC. The chain links TRBV11-2 to TRBJ2-7; TRBD2 agrees at 8 bases. Losses at the gene ends were 6 bases for V and 6 bases for J; bases not matched to a gene: 10. This CDR3 spans 14 amino acids. Germline assignment: CDR1 SGHAT and CDR2 FQNNGV.

A few counts support this clone. This chain connects TRBV5-1 to TRBJ1-2; no definite D call. The CDR3 has 14 residues. Germline-derived CDR1 and CDR2 are SGHRS and YFSETQ. V dropped 0 bases and J dropped 1 base, with 7 bases sitting between them. The CDR3 DNA is TGCGCCAGCAGCTTGGGCCTCAATAACTATGGCTACACCTTC. It encodes CASSLGLNNYGYTF. The full variable domain, with the rest looked up from reference TRBV5-1 and TRBJ1-2, is KAGVTQTPRYLIKTRGQQVTLSCSPISGHRSVSWYQQTPGQGLQFLFEYFSETQRNKGNFPGRFSGRQFSNSRSEMNVSTLELGDSALYLCASSLGLNNYGYTFGSGTRLTVV.

The rearrangement links TRBV29-1 to TRBJ2-5; D unclear. There are 12 residues in the CDR3. Germline V gene sequence: CDR1 SQVTM, CDR2 ANQGSEA. The V end lost 3 bases, the J end lost 2 bases, and 7 bases lay between the germline ends. Written as DNA, the CDR3 is TGCAGCGTTGACCTCTTACAAGAGACCCAGTACTTC. It is translated as CSVDLLQETQYF. Supplemented by reference TRBV29-1 and TRBJ2-5, the full variable domain reads SAVISQKPSRDICQRGTSLTIQCQVDSQVTMMFWYRQQPGQSLTLIATANQGSEATYESGFVIDKFPISRPNLTFSTLTVSNMSPEDSSIYLCSVDLLQETQYFGPGTRLLVL.

The chain is built from TRBV7-3 and TRBJ2-1; 7 positions match TRBD2. The CDR3 runs to 14 residues. The V gene end was trimmed by 5 bases and the J gene end by 9 bases; junction bases not matched to a gene: 10. Per the germline V gene, CDR1 is SGHTA and CDR2 is FQGTGA. This chain's CDR3 is CASSLVAGGGEQFF. The CDR3 DNA follows: TGTGCCAGCAGCCTGGTAGCGGGCGGCGGTGAGCAGTTCTTC.

This clone occurred a few times. The chain employs TRBV30 and TRBJ2-1; weak D call: TRBD2 (5 bases). The CDR3 consists of 11 residues. CDR1 and CDR2 (germline): GTSNPN, SVGIG (reference sequence). Trimming shortened V by 5 bases and J by 4 bases, and 6 bases separated the two germline ends. The CDR3 nucleotides are TGTGCCTGGGGGGAGTACAATGAGCAGTTCTTC. Translation: CAWGEYNEQFF.

Written as DNA, the CDR3 is TGCGCCAGCAGCCCAGACAGATACACTGAAGCTTTCTTT. Translating gives CASSPDRYTEAFF. This chain joins TRBV5-1 and TRBJ1-1; possibly TRBD1 for D (5 bases). The V gene lost 4 bases and the J gene lost 3 bases, with 10 bases spanning the gap. CDR1 is SGHRS, CDR2 YFSETQ, per germline. The CDR3 consists of 13 residues.

By share of the sample, this clone is medium-sized. The gene calls are TRBV19 and TRBJ2-3; 7 bases agree with TRBD2. The CDR3 sequence is 14 residues long. The germline gives CDR1 LNHDA, CDR2 SQIVND (reference sequence). V lost 7 bases and J lost 2; bases outside the gene matches: 6. The DNA of the CDR3 is TGTGCCAGTAATCGGGGAGGGAACACAGATACGCAGTATTTT. Translation gives CASNRGGNTDTQYF.

Details on this clone: Other nucleotide sequences from this sample produce the same CDR3. V and J are TRBV30 and TRBJ1-1, with 7 bases aligning to TRBD1. CDR3 length: 13 residues. Germline V gene lookup returns CDR1 GTSNPN and CDR2 SVGIG (reference sequence). J gave up 5 bases and V 1 base, and 4 bases lay outside the gene matches. CDR3: CAWSAGGRTEAFF. The CDR3 DNA follows: TGTGCCTGGAGTGCAGGGGGTAGGACTGAAGCTTTCTTT.

The rearrangement links TRBV25-1 to TRBJ1-4; 7 bases align to TRBD1. The CDR3 extends over 14 amino acids. The J segment lost 8 bases and the V segment lost 2 bases, leaving 5 bases of the junction unmatched. Germline V gene data show CDR1 as MGHDK and CDR2 as SYGVNS. CDR3 coding DNA: TGTGCCAGCAGTGAAGGACAGGTGGGAGAAAAACTGTTTTTT. Translated, it gives CASSEGQVGEKLFF.

This chain joins TRBV9 and TRBJ2-2; possible D gene TRBD2, 6 bases. Trimming stripped 4 bases from V and 6 bases from J, with 13 bases between. The germline V gene encodes CDR1 SGDLS and CDR2 YYNGEE. The CDR3 covers 14 residues. CDR3 sequence reads: CASSPKGLSGELFF. The CDR3 nucleotides are TGTGCCAGCAGCCCAAAGGGACTCTCCGGGGAGCTGTTTTTT. The full variable domain, completed using reference TRBV9 and TRBJ2-2, is DSGVTQTPKHLITATGQRVTLRCSPRSGDLSVYWYQQSLDQGLQFLIQYYNGEERAKGNILERFSAQQFPDLHSELNLSSLELGDSALYFCASSPKGLSGELFFGEGSRLTVL.

This chain joins TRBV30 and TRBJ1-5, with unresolved D. Trimming removed 1 base at V and 5 bases at J, with 9 bases between. The germline V gene has CDR1 GTSNPN and CDR2 SVGIG (reference sequence). The CDR3 covers 13 residues. The CDR3 is CAWSANGYQPQHF. The CDR3 DNA reads TGTGCCTGGAGTGCTAACGGCTATCAGCCCCAGCATTTT.

The rearrangement joins TRBV20-1 to TRBJ2-7; no firm D call. Germline V gives CDR1 DFQATT, CDR2 SNEGSKA (reference sequence). Trimming left V 6 bases short and J 2 bases short, with 8 bases between. The CDR3 runs to 11 residues. CDR3 DNA sequence: TGCAGTGCCAGTGGAGCCTACGAGCAGTACTTC. Translated: CSASGAYEQYF.

V gene TRBV2 combines with J gene TRBJ2-1, with D hard to call. Per the germline V gene, CDR1 is SNHLY and CDR2 is FYNNEI. Trimming removed 4 bases at V and 14 bases at J, with 15 bases between. The CDR3 consists of 12 residues. The CDR3 protein is CASSAINYDEFF. The CDR3 region has the DNA TGTGCCAGCAGTGCTATTAACTACGACGAGTTCTTC.

The chain combines TRBV29-1 with TRBJ1-3, with D hard to call. Per germline, CDR1 SQVTM and CDR2 ANQGSEA. The CDR3 loop spans 14 amino acids. V lost 3 bases, J lost 0 bases, and 9 bases lay in between. In nucleotides, the CDR3 is TGCAGCGTTGACGGCAGGAGCTCTGGAAACACCATATATTTT. Its translation: CSVDGRSSGNTIYF.

V gene TRBV4-1 combines with J gene TRBJ2-7; 7 bases are shared with TRBD1. The junction had 7 bases not matched to a gene; V was cut back by 6 bases and J by 2 bases. The CDR3 loop spans 14 amino acids. CDR1 and CDR2 from the germline V gene are MGHRA and YSYEKL. The CDR3 here is CASSLDRTAYEQYF. CDR3 DNA sequence: TGCGCCAGCAGTCTGGACAGGACGGCCTACGAGCAGTACTTC.

V is TRBV7-6 and J is TRBJ2-2; D remains unclear. Trimming removed 5 bases at V and 7 bases at J, with 11 bases between. The CDR3 contains 13 residues. CDR1 SGHVS and CDR2 FNYEAQ come from the germline V gene. CDR3 nucleotides: TGTGCCAGCAGCCAAAGGTCCGGCGGGGAGCTGTTTTTT. Protein product: CASSQRSGGELFF.